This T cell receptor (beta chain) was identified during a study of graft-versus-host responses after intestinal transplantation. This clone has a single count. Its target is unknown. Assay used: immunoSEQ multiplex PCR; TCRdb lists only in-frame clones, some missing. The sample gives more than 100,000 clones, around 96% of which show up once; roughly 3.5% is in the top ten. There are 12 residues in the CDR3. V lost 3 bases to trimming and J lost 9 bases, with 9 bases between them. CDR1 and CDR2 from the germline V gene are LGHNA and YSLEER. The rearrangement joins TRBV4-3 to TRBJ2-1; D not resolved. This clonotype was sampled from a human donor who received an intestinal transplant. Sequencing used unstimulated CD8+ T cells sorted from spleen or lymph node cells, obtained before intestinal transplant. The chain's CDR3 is CASSQAPGEQFF. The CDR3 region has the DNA TGCGCCAGCAGCCAGGCCCCCGGTGAGCAGTTCTTC.